This T cell receptor (beta chain) was obtained from a study of T cell changes during pregnancy in multiple sclerosis. Assay: immunoSEQ multiplex PCR; the TCRdb copy retains only in-frame clones and omits some. The sample has more than 35,000 clones, about 92% seen once. The CDR3 has 15 residues. The J segment lost 5 bases and the V segment lost 5 bases, leaving 10 bases of the junction unmatched. Germline V CDR1 and CDR2: SNHLY, FYNNEI. This rearrangement joins TRBV2 to TRBJ1-2; 8 bases line up with TRBD1. The source is a female donor in good health, enrolled as a control in a pregnancy study. The starting material was CD4+ T cells from peripheral blood mononuclear cells, obtained in the third trimester of pregnancy. CDR3 nucleotides: TGTGCCAGCAGTAACGGACAGGGCGGGGTTTATGGCTACACCTTC. It specifies CASSNGQGGVYGYTF.